This TCR beta chain is from a study of CD8 T cells in Susac syndrome. Study information: Patients with Susac syndrome had blood drawn and were at that point therapy-naive, on corticosteroids, or on intravenous immunoglobulin alone.

While CD8+ and CD4+ T cells were isolated negatively, TEMRA cells were enriched by FACS. RNA amounts of roughly 0.5 to 1 ug underwent reverse transcription with random hexamers. TCRdb reanalysed the immunoSEQ multiplex PCR reads using MiXCR and keeps one entry per CDR3 protein. This table has 150,000 to 200,000 distinct CDR3 sequences, 90% to 95% appearing once. The CDR3 spans 14 residues. V dropped 5 bases and J dropped 0 bases, with 11 bases sitting between them. CDR1 LGHDT and CDR2 YNNKEL come from the germline V gene (reference sequence). This TCR was sampled from a human donor with Susac syndrome. The V gene is TRBV3-1, the J gene TRBJ2-7; tentative D call: TRBD1 (6 bases). The sequenced sample consisted of CD4+ T cells from PBMCs. The CDR3: CASSRGLDSYEQYF. In nucleotides, the CDR3 is TGTGCCAGCAGCAGGGGGTTAGACTCCTACGAGCAGTACTTC.